This paragraph reports one T cell receptor beta chain. What it binds is not known. This entry comes from a study of T cell responses to AZD1222 COVID-19 vaccine. TCRdb's table, derived via immunoSEQ multiplex PCR, lists solely in-frame clones and lacks some. This sample lists under 150,000 clones; its ten largest clones have around 2.2%. Study outcomes and limitations: There were vaccine-associated CD4 TCRs across spike, dominant at 160-218 and 743-854. Clonal diversity was possibly underestimated, and the donors were mostly white British, with more females.

Sequencing input: peripheral blood. The sequence was obtained from an adult in good health.

The CDR3 DNA follows: TGTGCCAGCAGCTTGAGAACAGGGTACACTGAAGCTTTCTTT. It specifies CASSLRTGYTEAFF. This chain links TRBV5-5 with TRBJ1-1, with a weak D call TRBD1 (6 bases). V lost 1 base and J lost 3, with 10 bases in between. Germline-derived CDR1 and CDR2 are SGHKS and YYEKEE (reference sequence). The CDR3 consists of 14 residues. The full variable domain, in which reference TRBV5-5 and TRBJ1-1 provide the parts outside the CDR3, is DAGVTQSPTHLIKTRGQQVTLRCSPISGHKSVSWYQQVLGQGPQFIFQYYEKEERGRGNFPDRFSARQFPNYSSELNVNALLLGDSALYLCASSLRTGYTEAFFGQGTRLTVV.